The 12 T cell receptor beta chains reported below all come from one sample, sequenced in a study of CD8 T cells in Susac syndrome. RNA amounts of roughly 0.45 to 1 ug underwent reverse transcription with random hexamers. One entry per CDR3 protein, called by TCRdb with MiXCR from the immunoSEQ multiplex PCR reads. This table holds 71,000 or so distinct CDR3 sequences, approximately 93% found once. Sequencing was carried out using CD4+ T cells from PBMCs. The receptor source for this set is a human donor with Susac syndrome.

The rearrangement links TRBV11-2 to TRBJ1-1; D uncertain. The CDR3 is made up of 12 amino acids. Trimming left V 2 bases short and J 6 bases short, with 7 bases between. Germline CDR1 reads SGHAT; CDR2 reads FQNNGV. The CDR3 sequence is CASSLRIAEAFF. In DNA form, the CDR3 reads TGTGCCAGCAGCTTACGGATTGCTGAAGCTTTCTTT. Full variable domain (missing parts from reference TRBV11-2 and TRBJ1-1): EAGVAQSPRYKIIEKRQSVAFWCNPISGHATLYWYQQILGQGPKLLIQFQNNGVVDDSQLPKDRFSAERLKGVDSTLKIQPAKLEDSAVYLCASSLRIAEAFFGQGTRLTVV.

The chain couples TRBV11-2 to TRBJ2-1, with 13 nucleotides matching TRBD2. This CDR3 contains 17 residues. Germline V gene sequence: CDR1 SGHAT, CDR2 FQNNGV. The J segment lost 7 bases and the V segment lost 5 bases, leaving 11 bases of the junction unmatched. CDR3 sequence (DNA): TGTGCCAGCAGCATCGCCTCGGGACTAGCGGGGCGGAATGAGCAGTTCTTC. As protein: CASSIASGLAGRNEQFF. The entire variable domain, with the rest obtained from reference TRBV11-2 and TRBJ2-1, is as follows: EAGVAQSPRYKIIEKRQSVAFWCNPISGHATLYWYQQILGQGPKLLIQFQNNGVVDDSQLPKDRFSAERLKGVDSTLKIQPAKLEDSAVYLCASSIASGLAGRNEQFFGPGTRLTVL.

The V call is TRBV20-1, the J call TRBJ1-2; D is unclear. This CDR3 comprises 14 residues. Trimming shortened V by 3 bases and J by 4 bases, and 15 bases separated the two germline ends. CDR1 and CDR2 (germline): DFQATT, SNEGSKA (reference sequence). The chain's CDR3 is CSARRRGRAYGYTF. The DNA of the CDR3 is TGCAGTGCTAGGCGCCGTGGTCGGGCCTATGGCTACACCTTC.

The CDR3 nucleotides read TGTGCCAGCCGGCGTACGGAGACCCAGTACTTC. Translation gives CASRRTETQYF. V gene TRBV2 combines with J gene TRBJ2-5; D gene uncertain. There are 11 residues in the CDR3. With 8 bases removed from V and 5 bases from J, the gap between germline ends came to 9 bases. CDR1 is SNHLY, CDR2 FYNNEI, per germline.

The V gene is TRBV20-1, the J gene TRBJ1-3; D gene uncertain. CDR3 length equals 14 residues. V was trimmed by 2 bases and J by 4 bases, leaving 12 bases between them. Germline V CDR1 and CDR2: DFQATT, SNEGSKA (reference sequence). CDR3 sequence reads: CSARQTSTGNTIYF. The CDR3 region has the DNA TGCAGTGCTAGACAGACTTCTACCGGAAACACCATATATTTT.

The chain recombines TRBV28 with TRBJ1-3; D is ambiguous. The CDR3 loop spans 13 amino acids. Germline V lookup: CDR1 MDHEN, CDR2 SYDVKM. Between the trimmed V and J ends, which lost 8 bases and 0 bases, there was a span of 8 bases. CDR3 in amino acids: CASFEFSGNTIYF. CDR3 DNA sequence: TGTGCCAGCTTCGAGTTCTCTGGAAACACCATATATTTT.

The chain combines TRBV30 with TRBJ1-5; D ambiguous. The CDR3 has 15 amino acids. The V gene lost 5 bases and the J gene lost 4 bases, with 18 bases spanning the gap. Germline loops: CDR1 GTSNPN, CDR2 SVGIG (reference sequence). This CDR3 is CAWQHLGSLNQPQHF. CDR3 in DNA: TGTGCCTGGCAACATCTGGGCAGCTTAAATCAGCCCCAGCATTTT.

The rearrangement links TRBV29-1 to TRBJ1-5; maybe TRBD1 (6 bases). This CDR3 is built from 14 residues. The V end was cut by 4 bases, the J end by 2 bases, with 12 bases between. The V gene's germline CDR1 is SQVTM and CDR2 ANQGSEA. CDR3 DNA: TGCAGCGTTGTTTGGGGGGCCGGCAATCAGCCCCAGCATTTT. Protein: CSVVWGAGNQPQHF.

The chain recombines TRBV7-9 with TRBJ2-7; D possibly matches TRBD1 or TRBD2 (5 bases each). V lost 4 bases to trimming and J lost 4 bases, with 14 bases between them. The CDR3 extends over 14 amino acids. CDR1 is SEHNR and CDR2 is FQNEAQ in the germline V gene (reference sequence). Here the CDR3 reads CASSWGSDGYEQYF. In nucleotides, the CDR3 is TGTGCCAGCAGCTGGGGGTCGGACGGGTACGAGCAGTACTTC.

V and J are TRBV4-1 and TRBJ2-7; 7 bases line up with TRBD1. CDR3 size: 14 residues. The V gene end was trimmed by 2 bases and the J gene end by 5 bases; junction bases not matched to a gene: 6. Germline-derived CDR1 and CDR2 are MGHRA and YSYEKL. CDR3 protein: CASSQTYRGDEQYF. CDR3 sequence (DNA): TGCGCCAGCAGCCAAACCTACAGGGGTGACGAGCAGTACTTC.

The chain uses TRBV20-1 and TRBJ2-3; D is ambiguous. This CDR3 has 13 amino acids. Germline assignment: CDR1 DFQATT and CDR2 SNEGSKA (reference sequence). Trimming took 5 bases from V and 3 from J, leaving 12 bases between them. The CDR3 is CSAPRSATDTQYF. CDR3 nucleotide sequence: TGCAGTGCTCCTCGGTCAGCAACAGATACGCAGTATTTT.

V usage is TRBV20-1 and J usage is TRBJ1-4; 7 nucleotides align to TRBD1. Germline CDR1 reads DFQATT; CDR2 reads SNEGSKA (reference sequence). The CDR3 sequence is 14 residues long. The ends lost 3 bases at V and 8 bases at J; junction bases unmatched: 9. CDR3 protein: CSASRLTGNEKLFF. In nucleotides, the CDR3 is TGCAGTGCTAGCCGGTTGACAGGGAACGAAAAACTGTTTTTT.